This TCR beta chain derives from a study of T cell responses to AZD1222 COVID-19 vaccine. About this clone itself: The antigen remains unidentified.

The germline V gene has CDR1 KGHDR and CDR2 SFDVKD. J gave up 5 bases and V 12 bases, and 14 bases lay outside the gene matches. The CDR3 contains 15 residues. TCRdb's copy holds only in-frame clones and misses some; the assay was immunoSEQ multiplex PCR. The table shows 80,000 or so clones, with 88% occurring only once. Study-wide results and caveats: Within unmutated variant regions lay the reported targets of nearly half of spike-specific TCRs. Regions 160-218 and 743-854 held dominance among vaccine-associated CD4 TCRs, which spanned spike. The study identified only a handful of AZD1222 recipients as seropositive at baseline. Two doses of AZD1222 preceded a rise in Spike-specific TCR breadth and depth.

The TCR originated in an adult in good health. The sample in question was peripheral blood, obtained on day 0 of MenACWY control vaccination. The gene calls are TRBV24-1 and TRBJ2-1; 8 nucleotides align to TRBD1. CDR3 DNA: TGTGCCCCCACATTTCGACAGGGGTCCGACAATGAGCAGTTCTTC. The encoded protein is CAPTFRQGSDNEQFF.